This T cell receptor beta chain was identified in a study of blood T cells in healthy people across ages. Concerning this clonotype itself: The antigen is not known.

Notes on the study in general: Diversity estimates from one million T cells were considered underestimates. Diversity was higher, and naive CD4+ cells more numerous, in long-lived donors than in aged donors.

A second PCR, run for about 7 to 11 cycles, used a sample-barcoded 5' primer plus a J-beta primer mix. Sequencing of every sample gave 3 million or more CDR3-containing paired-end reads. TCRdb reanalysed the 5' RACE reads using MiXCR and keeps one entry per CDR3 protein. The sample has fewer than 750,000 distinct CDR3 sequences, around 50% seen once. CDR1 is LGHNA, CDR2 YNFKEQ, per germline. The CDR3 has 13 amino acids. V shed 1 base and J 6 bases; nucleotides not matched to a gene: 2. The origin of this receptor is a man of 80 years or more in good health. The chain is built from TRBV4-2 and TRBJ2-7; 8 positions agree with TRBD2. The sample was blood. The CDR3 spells CASSQGTSREQYF. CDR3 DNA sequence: TGTGCCAGCAGCCAAGGGACTAGCCGCGAGCAGTACTTC.